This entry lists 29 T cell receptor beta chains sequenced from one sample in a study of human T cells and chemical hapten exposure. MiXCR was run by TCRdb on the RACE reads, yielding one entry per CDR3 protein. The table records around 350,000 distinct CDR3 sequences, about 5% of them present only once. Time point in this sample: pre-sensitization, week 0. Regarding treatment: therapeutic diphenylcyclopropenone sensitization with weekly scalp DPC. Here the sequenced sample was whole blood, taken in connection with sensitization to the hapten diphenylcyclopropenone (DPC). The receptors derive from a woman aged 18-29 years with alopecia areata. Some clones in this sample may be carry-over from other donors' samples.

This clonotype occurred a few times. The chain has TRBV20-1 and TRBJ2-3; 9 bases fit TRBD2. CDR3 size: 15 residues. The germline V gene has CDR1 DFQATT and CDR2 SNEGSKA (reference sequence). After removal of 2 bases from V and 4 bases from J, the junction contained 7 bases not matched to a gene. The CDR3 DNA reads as TGCAGTGCTAGAAGACCCGGCGGGAGGGCAGATACGCAGTATTTT. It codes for CSARRPGGRADTQYF.

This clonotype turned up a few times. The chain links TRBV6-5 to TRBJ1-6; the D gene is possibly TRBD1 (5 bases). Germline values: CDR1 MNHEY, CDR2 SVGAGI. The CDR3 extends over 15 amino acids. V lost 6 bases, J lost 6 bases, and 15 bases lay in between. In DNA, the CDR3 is TGTGCCAGCAGCTCGTTCAGGGCGGTTAATTCACCCCTCCACTTT. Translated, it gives CASSSFRAVNSPLHF.

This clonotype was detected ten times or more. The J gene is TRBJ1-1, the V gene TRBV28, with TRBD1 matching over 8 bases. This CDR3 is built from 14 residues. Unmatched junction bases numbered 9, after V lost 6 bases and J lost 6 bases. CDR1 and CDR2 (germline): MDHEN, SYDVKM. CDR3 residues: CASRLQGEGAEAFF. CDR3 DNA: TGTGCCAGCAGATTACAGGGGGAAGGTGCTGAAGCTTTCTTT. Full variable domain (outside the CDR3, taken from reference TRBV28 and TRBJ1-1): DVKVTQSSRYLVKRTGEKVFLECVQDMDHENMFWYRQDPGLGLRLIYFSYDVKMKEKGDIPEGYSVSREKKERFSLILESASTNQTSMYLCASRLQGEGAEAFFGQGTRLTVV.

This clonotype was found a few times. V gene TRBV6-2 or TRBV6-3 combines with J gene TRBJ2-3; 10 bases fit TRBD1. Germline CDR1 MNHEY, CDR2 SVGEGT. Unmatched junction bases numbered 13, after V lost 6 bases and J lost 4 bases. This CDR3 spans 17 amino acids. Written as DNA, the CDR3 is TGTGCCAGCAGCTTAAAATTCTCGGACAGGGGGGCAGATACGCAGTATTTT. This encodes CASSLKFSDRGADTQYF.

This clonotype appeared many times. The CDR3 coding sequence is TGTGCCAGCTCCCCGATACTCTCCTACAATGAGCAGTTCTTC. It is translated as CASSPILSYNEQFF. The gene calls are TRBV18 and TRBJ2-1, with no clear D. This CDR3 comprises 14 residues. Per the germline V gene, CDR1 is KGHSH and CDR2 is LQKENI. V lost 6 bases to trimming and J lost 0 bases, with 9 bases between them. Supplemented by reference TRBV18 and TRBJ2-1, the full variable domain reads NAGVMQNPRHLVRRRGQEARLRCSPMKGHSHVYWYRQLPEEGLKFMVYLQKENIIDESGMPKERFSAEFPKEGPSILRIQQVVRGDSAAYFCASSPILSYNEQFFGPGTRLTVL.

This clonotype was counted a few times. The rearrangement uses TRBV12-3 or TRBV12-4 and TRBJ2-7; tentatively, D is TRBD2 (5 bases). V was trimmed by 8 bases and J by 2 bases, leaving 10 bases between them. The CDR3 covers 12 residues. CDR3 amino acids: CASCPGTYEQYF. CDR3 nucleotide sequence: TGTGCCAGCTGCCCGGGAACCTACGAGCAGTACTTC.

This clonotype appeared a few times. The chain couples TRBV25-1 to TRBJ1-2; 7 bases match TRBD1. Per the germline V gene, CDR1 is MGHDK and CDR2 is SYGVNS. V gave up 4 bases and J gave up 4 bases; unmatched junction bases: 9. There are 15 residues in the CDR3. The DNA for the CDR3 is TGTGCCAGCAGTGTCTTGACAGGGCTGGGCTATGGCTACACCTTC. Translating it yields CASSVLTGLGYGYTF.

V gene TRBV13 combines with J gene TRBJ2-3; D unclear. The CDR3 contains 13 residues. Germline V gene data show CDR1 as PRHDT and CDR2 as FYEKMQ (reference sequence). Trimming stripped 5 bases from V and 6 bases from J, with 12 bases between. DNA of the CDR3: TGTGCCAGCAGCCGGCGGCGTTCGGATACGCAGTATTTT. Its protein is CASSRRRSDTQYF.

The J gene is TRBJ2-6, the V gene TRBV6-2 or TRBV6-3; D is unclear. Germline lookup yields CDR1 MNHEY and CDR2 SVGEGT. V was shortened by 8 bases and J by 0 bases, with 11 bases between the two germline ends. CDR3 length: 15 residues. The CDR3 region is CASHSTSSGANVLTF. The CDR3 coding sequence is TGTGCCAGCCATAGCACCAGCTCTGGGGCCAACGTCCTGACTTTC.

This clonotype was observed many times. DNA of the CDR3: TGCAGTGCTAGGGGTCAGGCCCTTAATGAAAAACTGTTTTTT. It yields the protein CSARGQALNEKLFF. J is TRBJ1-4 and V is TRBV20-1; no clear D gene. This CDR3 has 14 amino acids. V dropped 3 bases and J dropped 4 bases, with 12 bases sitting between them. Germline V gene lookup returns CDR1 DFQATT and CDR2 SNEGSKA (reference sequence).

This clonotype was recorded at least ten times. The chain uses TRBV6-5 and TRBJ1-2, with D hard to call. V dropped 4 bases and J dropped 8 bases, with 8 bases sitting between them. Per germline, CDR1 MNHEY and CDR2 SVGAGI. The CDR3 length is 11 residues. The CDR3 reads CASSSPRGYTF. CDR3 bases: TGTGCCAGCAGTTCCCCCAGGGGCTACACCTTC.

CDR3 region: CASTQTGLNTEAFF. CDR3 nucleotide sequence: TGTGCCAGCACCCAGACAGGGTTGAACACTGAAGCTTTCTTT. This rearrangement joins TRBV27 to TRBJ1-1, with TRBD1 identical over 7 bases. J gave up 0 bases and V 7 bases, and 5 bases lay outside the gene matches. The CDR3 contains 14 residues. Germline CDR1 and CDR2: MNHEY and SMNVEV (reference sequence).

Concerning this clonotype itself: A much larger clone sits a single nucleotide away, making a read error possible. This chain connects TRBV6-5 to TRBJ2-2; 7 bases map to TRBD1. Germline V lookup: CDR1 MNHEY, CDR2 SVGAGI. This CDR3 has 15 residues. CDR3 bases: TGTGCCTGCAGTTCCGGGACAGTAAACACCGGGGAGCTGTTTTTT. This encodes CACSSGTVNTGELFF.

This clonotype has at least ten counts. CDR3 protein: CASSLETGLSSYNSPLHF. CDR3 in DNA: TGCGCCAGCAGCTTGGAAACAGGCTTGAGCTCCTATAATTCACCCCTCCACTTT. The chain joins TRBV5-1 to TRBJ1-6, with a weak D call TRBD1 (5 bases). This CDR3 has 18 residues. Germline V gene data show CDR1 as SGHRS and CDR2 as YFSETQ. The ends were cut back, 0 bases at V and 0 bases at J, with 13 bases in the middle.

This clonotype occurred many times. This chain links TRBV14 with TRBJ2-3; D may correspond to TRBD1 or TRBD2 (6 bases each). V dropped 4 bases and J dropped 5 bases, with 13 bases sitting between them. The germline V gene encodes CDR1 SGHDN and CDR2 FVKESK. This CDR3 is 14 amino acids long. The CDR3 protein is CASSPRDKLDTQYF. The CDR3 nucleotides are TGTGCCAGCAGCCCGCGGGACAAACTAGATACGCAGTATTTT.

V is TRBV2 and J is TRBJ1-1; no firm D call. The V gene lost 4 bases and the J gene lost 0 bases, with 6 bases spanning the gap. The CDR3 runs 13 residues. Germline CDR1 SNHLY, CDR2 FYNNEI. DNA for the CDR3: TGTGCCAGCAGTGCCGATTTGAACACTGAAGCTTTCTTT. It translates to CASSADLNTEAFF.

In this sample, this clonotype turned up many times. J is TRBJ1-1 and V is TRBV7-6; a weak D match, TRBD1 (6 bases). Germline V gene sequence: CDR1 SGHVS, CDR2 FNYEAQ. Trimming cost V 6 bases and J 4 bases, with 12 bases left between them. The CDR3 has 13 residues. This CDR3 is CASRSRGGTEAFF. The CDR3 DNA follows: TGTGCCAGCAGGTCCAGGGGAGGCACTGAAGCTTTCTTT.

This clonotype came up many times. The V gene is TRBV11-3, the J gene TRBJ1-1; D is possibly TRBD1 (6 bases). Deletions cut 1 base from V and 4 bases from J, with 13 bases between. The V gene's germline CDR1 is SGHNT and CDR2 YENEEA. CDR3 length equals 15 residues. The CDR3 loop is CASSLGTGYSTEAFF. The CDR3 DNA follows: TGTGCCAGCAGCTTAGGAACAGGGTATAGCACTGAAGCTTTCTTT.

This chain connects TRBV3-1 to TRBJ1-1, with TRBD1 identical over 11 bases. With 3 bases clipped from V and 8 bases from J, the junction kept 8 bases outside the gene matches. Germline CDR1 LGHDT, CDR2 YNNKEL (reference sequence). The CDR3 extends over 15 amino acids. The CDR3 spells CASSHVTRTGGEAFF. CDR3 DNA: TGTGCCAGCAGCCATGTGACAAGGACAGGGGGCGAAGCTTTCTTT.

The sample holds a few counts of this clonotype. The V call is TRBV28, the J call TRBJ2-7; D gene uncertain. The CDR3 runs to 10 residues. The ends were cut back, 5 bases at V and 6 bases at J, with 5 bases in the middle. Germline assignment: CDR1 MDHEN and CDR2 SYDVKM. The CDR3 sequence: CASSGSEQYF. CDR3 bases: TGTGCCAGCAGTGGGTCCGAGCAGTACTTC.

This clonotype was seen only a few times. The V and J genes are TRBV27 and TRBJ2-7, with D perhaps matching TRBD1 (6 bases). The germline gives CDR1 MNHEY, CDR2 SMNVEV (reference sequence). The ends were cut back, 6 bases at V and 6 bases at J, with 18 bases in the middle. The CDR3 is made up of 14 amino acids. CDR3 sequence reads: CASSAAGAPSEQYF. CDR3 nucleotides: TGTGCCAGCAGCGCAGCAGGGGCCCCCTCCGAGCAGTACTTC.

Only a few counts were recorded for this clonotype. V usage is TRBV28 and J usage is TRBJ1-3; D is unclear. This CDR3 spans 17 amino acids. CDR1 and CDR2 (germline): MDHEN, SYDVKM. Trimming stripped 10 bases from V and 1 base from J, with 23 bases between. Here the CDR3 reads CATYPLGSADSGNTIYF. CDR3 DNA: TGTGCCACCTACCCCCTGGGGAGCGCGGATTCTGGAAACACCATATATTTT. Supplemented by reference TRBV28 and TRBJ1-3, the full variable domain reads DVKVTQSSRYLVKRTGEKVFLECVQDMDHENMFWYRQDPGLGLRLIYFSYDVKMKEKGDIPEGYSVSREKKERFSLILESASTNQTSMYLCATYPLGSADSGNTIYFGEGSWLTVV.

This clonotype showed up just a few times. In DNA, the CDR3 is TGCAGCGTTGAACCAGCCGGGACAGTCTTCTATGGCTACACCTTC. This gives the protein CSVEPAGTVFYGYTF. The chain couples TRBV29-1 to TRBJ1-2; TRBD1 aligns across 7 bases. The CDR3 length is 15 residues. J gave up 4 bases and V 2 bases, and 10 bases lay outside the gene matches. Germline values: CDR1 SQVTM, CDR2 ANQGSEA.

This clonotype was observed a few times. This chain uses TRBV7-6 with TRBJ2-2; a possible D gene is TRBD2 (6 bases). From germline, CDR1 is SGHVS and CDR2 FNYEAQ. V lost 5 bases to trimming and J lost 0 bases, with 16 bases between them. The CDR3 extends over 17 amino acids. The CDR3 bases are TGTGCCAGCAGCCCCCGCCCGACGGGGGCGAACACCGGGGAGCTGTTTTTT. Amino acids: CASSPRPTGANTGELFF.

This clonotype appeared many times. The CDR3 is CASSRDLYNSPLHF. The CDR3 region has the DNA TGTGCCAGCAGTCGGGACTTGTATAATTCACCCCTCCACTTT. This chain connects TRBV12-3 or TRBV12-4 to TRBJ1-6; TRBD1 is a possible D gene (5 bases). The ends were cut back, 5 bases at V and 4 bases at J, with 9 bases in the middle. The CDR3 sequence is 14 residues long.

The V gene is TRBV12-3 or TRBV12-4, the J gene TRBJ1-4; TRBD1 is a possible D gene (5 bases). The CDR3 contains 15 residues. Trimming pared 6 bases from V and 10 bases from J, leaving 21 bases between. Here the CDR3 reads CASRSTGHEMGKLFF. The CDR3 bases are TGTGCCAGCAGATCTACAGGCCACGAGATGGGAAAACTGTTTTTT.

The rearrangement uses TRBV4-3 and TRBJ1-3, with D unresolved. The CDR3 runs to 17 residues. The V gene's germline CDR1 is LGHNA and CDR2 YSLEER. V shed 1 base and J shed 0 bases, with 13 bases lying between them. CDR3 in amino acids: CASSQVPPAVSGNTIYF. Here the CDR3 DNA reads TGCGCCAGCAGCCAAGTACCACCTGCGGTCTCTGGAAACACCATATATTTT.

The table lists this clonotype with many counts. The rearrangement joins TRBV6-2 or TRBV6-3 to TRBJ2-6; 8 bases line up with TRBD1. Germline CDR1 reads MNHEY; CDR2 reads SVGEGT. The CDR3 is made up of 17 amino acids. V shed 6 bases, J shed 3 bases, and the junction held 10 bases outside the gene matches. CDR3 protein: CASRATARGLGANVLTF. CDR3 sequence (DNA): TGTGCCAGCAGGGCCACGGCCAGGGGGCTTGGGGCCAACGTCCTGACTTTC.

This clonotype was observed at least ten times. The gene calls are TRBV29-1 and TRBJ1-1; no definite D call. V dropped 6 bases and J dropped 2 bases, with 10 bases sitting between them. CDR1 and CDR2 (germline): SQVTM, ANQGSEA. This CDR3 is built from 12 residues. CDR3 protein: CSVPAENTEAFF. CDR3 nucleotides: TGCAGCGTCCCTGCAGAAAACACTGAAGCTTTCTTT.